A single sample gave rise to the 18 T cell receptor beta chains below, sequenced in a study of technical replicates of blood from a few donors. The data were produced by immunoSEQ multiplex PCR, yet TCRdb's version contains in-frame clones alone and is incomplete. The top ten clones hold approximately 0.3% of a sample with 65,000 to 85,000 clones, about 90% of them seen once. The sequenced material came from T cells isolated from PBMCs. These receptors were taken from a human donor in good health.

The V gene is TRBV7-9, the J gene TRBJ2-7; D perhaps matches TRBD1 (5 bases). Deletions cut 6 bases from V and 2 bases from J, with 11 bases between. Germline lookup yields CDR1 SEHNR and CDR2 FQNEAQ (reference sequence). The CDR3 loop spans 13 amino acids. The CDR3 sequence: CASSQGYAYEQYF. CDR3 nucleotides: TGTGCCAGCAGTCAGGGATACGCCTACGAGCAGTACTTC.

This clone was recorded only once. The chain joins TRBV19 to TRBJ2-7, with TRBD1 as a possible D gene (5 bases). V lost 2 bases and J lost 2, with 22 bases in between. Germline lookup yields CDR1 LNHDA and CDR2 SQIVND (reference sequence). The CDR3 extends over 18 amino acids. In nucleotides, the CDR3 is TGTGCCAGTAGTATAACAACCACGACGGACACTTCCCCCTACGAGCAGTACTTC. It specifies CASSITTTTDTSPYEQYF.

The genes are TRBV4-1 and TRBJ2-1; 8 bases map to TRBD2. CDR1 and CDR2 (germline): MGHRA, YSYEKL. V gave up 3 bases and J gave up 7 bases; unmatched junction bases: 14. CDR3 length: 17 amino acids. The CDR3 loop reads CASSQSSGNTHLNEQFF. In nucleotides, the CDR3 is TGCGCCAGCAGCCAGAGTAGCGGGAACACCCACTTAAATGAGCAGTTCTTC.

The CDR3 nucleotides are TGTGCCTGGAGTGTATACGAGTTACGGGGTCGTGGCTACACCTTC. This translates into CAWSVYELRGRGYTF. The gene calls are TRBV30 and TRBJ1-2; D is uncertain. Looked up from germline, CDR1 is GTSNPN and CDR2 is SVGIG (reference sequence). Trimming removed 0 bases from V and 7 bases from J, with 18 bases in between. The CDR3 is made up of 15 amino acids.

The V gene is TRBV10-3, the J gene TRBJ2-7; no clear D. Germline CDR1 is ENHRY and CDR2 is SYGVKD. This CDR3 has 12 amino acids. The V end lost 2 bases, the J end lost 4 bases, and 6 bases lay between the germline ends. CDR3 nucleotide sequence: TGTGCCATCAGTGAGGCCACTTACGAGCAGTACTTC. Translating gives CAISEATYEQYF.

CDR3 region: CASSYGQNTEAFF. The CDR3 DNA sequence: TGCGCCAGCAGCTACGGACAGAACACTGAAGCTTTCTTT. V and J are TRBV4-1 and TRBJ1-1; D is perhaps TRBD1 (5 bases). This CDR3 comprises 13 residues. V dropped 5 bases and J dropped 1 base, with 8 bases sitting between them. Looked up from germline, CDR1 is MGHRA and CDR2 is YSYEKL.

The chain couples TRBV12-5 to TRBJ2-1, with 8 bases lining up with TRBD2. There are 11 residues in the CDR3. V gave up 9 bases and J gave up 7 bases; unmatched junction bases: 2. Germline V CDR1 and CDR2: LGHNT, FRNRAP. This CDR3 is CASGRGNEQFF. CDR3 in DNA: TGTGCTAGCGGGAGGGGGAATGAGCAGTTCTTC.

The V and J genes are TRBV4-1 and TRBJ2-1; 9 bases match TRBD1. This CDR3 spans 17 amino acids. After removal of 1 base from V and 5 bases from J, the junction contained 9 bases not matched to a gene. Per the germline V gene, CDR1 is MGHRA and CDR2 is YSYEKL. The CDR3 spells CASSQVTGTGPHNEQFF. The CDR3 DNA follows: TGCGCCAGCAGCCAAGTAACCGGGACAGGGCCCCACAATGAGCAGTTCTTC.

The chain has TRBV9 and TRBJ1-1, with unresolved D. Germline CDR1 is SGDLS and CDR2 is YYNGEE. CDR3 length: 12 residues. Trimming shortened V by 10 bases and J by 1 base, and 11 bases separated the two germline ends. The CDR3 loop is CASRRENTEAFF. In DNA, the CDR3 is TGTGCCTCCCGGCGGGAGAACACTGAAGCTTTCTTT. The entire variable domain, with the rest obtained from reference TRBV9 and TRBJ1-1, is as follows: DSGVTQTPKHLITATGQRVTLRCSPRSGDLSVYWYQQSLDQGLQFLIQYYNGEERAKGNILERFSAQQFPDLHSELNLSSLELGDSALYFCASRRENTEAFFGQGTRLTVV.

The rearrangement uses TRBV29-1 and TRBJ2-3, with 12 bases lining up with TRBD2. Germline CDR1 reads SQVTM; CDR2 reads ANQGSEA. The CDR3 extends over 15 amino acids. V dropped 6 bases and J dropped 0; count of bases not matched to a gene: 4. CDR3 DNA sequence: TGCAGCGTCCGGACTAGCGGGGTTAGCACAGATACGCAGTATTTT. Translation gives CSVRTSGVSTDTQYF.

The chain joins TRBV5-1 to TRBJ2-1, with 12 nucleotides matching TRBD2. Germline trimming cut 2 bases from V and 8 bases from J; bases unmatched to any gene: 5. Germline loops: CDR1 SGHRS, CDR2 YFSETQ. The CDR3 is 15 amino acids. For the CDR3, the DNA is TGCGCCAGCAGCTTCCTAGCGGGAGGGGAGTATGAGCAGTTCTTC. This sequence encodes CASSFLAGGEYEQFF.

The CDR3 nucleotides read TGTGCCAGCAGCTTAGGAACAGGGGCGGCAGAGACCCAGTACTTC. Translated, it gives CASSLGTGAAETQYF. This sequence joins TRBV11-2 and TRBJ2-5, with TRBD1 identical over 7 bases. V dropped 1 base and J dropped 4; count of bases not matched to a gene: 6. This CDR3 is built from 15 residues. From germline, CDR1 is SGHAT and CDR2 FQNNGV.

This clone was counted once. CDR3 DNA sequence: TGTGCCAGCCGCAGGGTAGGCCCCGGGGAGCTGTTTTTT. Translated: CASRRVGPGELFF. V usage is TRBV6-5 and J usage is TRBJ2-2; D might be TRBD1 (5 bases). This CDR3 is built from 13 residues. Trimming left V 8 bases short and J 6 bases short, with 13 bases between. Germline V gives CDR1 MNHEY, CDR2 SVGAGI.

V and J are TRBV29-1 and TRBJ2-1, with D maybe TRBD2 (5 bases). The CDR3 has 14 residues. V shed 2 bases and J shed 2 bases, with 10 bases lying between them. Germline lookup yields CDR1 SQVTM and CDR2 ANQGSEA. The DNA for the CDR3 is TGCAGCGTTGAATGGGTCGGGGCCTACAATGAGCAGTTCTTC. It is translated as CSVEWVGAYNEQFF.

The chain joins TRBV6-1 to TRBJ1-6; 7 bases map to TRBD1. This CDR3 region has 14 residues. V lost 6 bases to trimming and J lost 10 bases; unmatched junction nucleotides: 9. Germline CDR1 is MNHNS and CDR2 is SASEGT. The CDR3 is CASSQWDSSSPLHF. In DNA form, the CDR3 reads TGTGCCAGCAGCCAGTGGGACAGTAGCTCACCCCTCCACTTT.

This rearrangement joins TRBV5-6 to TRBJ1-5; 7 nucleotides align to TRBD1. CDR1 SGHDT and CDR2 YYEEEE come from the germline V gene. CDR3 size: 16 residues. V shed 4 bases, J shed 2 bases, and the junction held 9 bases outside the gene matches. The DNA of the CDR3 is TGTGCCAGCAGCATCAGTACAGGGGTTGGCAATCAGCCCCAGCATTTT. This translates into CASSISTGVGNQPQHF.

The rearrangement joins TRBV18 to TRBJ1-1, with 8 bases that match TRBD1. Germline-derived CDR1 and CDR2 are KGHSH and LQKENI. The CDR3 is 13 residues long. V trimming: 8 bases; J trimming: 3 bases; junction bases outside the gene matches: 5. The CDR3 sequence is CASRTGQDTEAFF. Here the CDR3 DNA reads TGTGCCAGCCGGACAGGGCAGGACACTGAAGCTTTCTTT.

The rearrangement links TRBV19 to TRBJ1-5, with D perhaps matching TRBD1 (5 bases). V dropped 3 bases and J dropped 7 bases, with 13 bases sitting between them. CDR3 length: 14 residues. Germline CDR1 LNHDA, CDR2 SQIVND (reference sequence). CDR3 in DNA: TGTGCCAGTAGTATCTATCAGGGTGGCCAGCCCCAGCATTTT. This encodes CASSIYQGGQPQHF.